The clone carrying this T cell receptor (beta chain) is a singleton in its sample. Trimming at V came to 6 bases and at J to 8 bases, leaving 7 bases not matched to a gene. The CDR3 totals 14 residues. Germline assignment: CDR1 ENHRY and CDR2 SYGVKD. The source of the sample is a study of cytomegalovirus exposure and HLA in healthy donors. Researchers ran the PCR with 60 Vbeta and 13 Jbeta primers. The data were produced by immunoSEQ multiplex PCR, yet TCRdb's version contains in-frame clones alone and is incomplete. The data contain about 140,000 clones, over 75% of them singletons. This rearrangement joins TRBV10-3 to TRBJ1-1; 12 positions agree with TRBD1. Source material: PBMCs. The receptor was isolated from a man younger than 45 in good health and CMV-seronegative. This CDR3 is CAIRTAGQGAEAFF. CDR3 nucleotides: TGTGCCATCAGGACTGCGGGACAGGGGGCGGAAGCTTTCTTT.